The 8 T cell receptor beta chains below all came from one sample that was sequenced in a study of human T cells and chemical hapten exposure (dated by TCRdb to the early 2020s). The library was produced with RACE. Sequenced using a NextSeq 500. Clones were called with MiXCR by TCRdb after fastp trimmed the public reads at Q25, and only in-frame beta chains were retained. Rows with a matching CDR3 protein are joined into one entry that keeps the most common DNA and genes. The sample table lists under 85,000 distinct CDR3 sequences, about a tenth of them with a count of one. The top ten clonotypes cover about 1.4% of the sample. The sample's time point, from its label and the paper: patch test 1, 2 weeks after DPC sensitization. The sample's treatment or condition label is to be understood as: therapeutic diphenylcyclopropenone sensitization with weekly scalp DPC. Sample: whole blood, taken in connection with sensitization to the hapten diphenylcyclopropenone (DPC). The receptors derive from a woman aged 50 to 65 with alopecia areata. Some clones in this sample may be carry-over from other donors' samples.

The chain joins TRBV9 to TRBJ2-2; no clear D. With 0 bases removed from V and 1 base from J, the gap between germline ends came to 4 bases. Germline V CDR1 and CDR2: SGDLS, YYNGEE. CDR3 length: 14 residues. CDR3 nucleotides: TGTGCCAGCAGCGTAGACGGGAACACCGGGGAGCTGTTTTTT. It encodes CASSVDGNTGELFF.

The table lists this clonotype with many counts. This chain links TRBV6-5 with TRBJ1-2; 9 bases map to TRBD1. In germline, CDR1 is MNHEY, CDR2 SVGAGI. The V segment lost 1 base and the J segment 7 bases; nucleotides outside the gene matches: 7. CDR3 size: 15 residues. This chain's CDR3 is CASSYLGQGLAGYTF. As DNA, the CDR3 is TGTGCCAGCAGTTACTTGGGACAGGGACTGGCTGGCTACACCTTC.

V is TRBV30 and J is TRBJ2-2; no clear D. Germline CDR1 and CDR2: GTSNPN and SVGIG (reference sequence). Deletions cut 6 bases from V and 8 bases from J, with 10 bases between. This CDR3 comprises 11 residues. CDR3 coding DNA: TGTGCCTGCTTGACCGCTGGGGAGCTGTTTTTT. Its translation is CACLTAGELFF.

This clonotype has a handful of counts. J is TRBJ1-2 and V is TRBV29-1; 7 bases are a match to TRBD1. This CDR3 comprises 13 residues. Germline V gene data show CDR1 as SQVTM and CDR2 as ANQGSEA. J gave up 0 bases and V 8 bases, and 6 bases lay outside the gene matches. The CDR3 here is CSSAGGPNYGYTF. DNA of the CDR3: TGCAGCAGTGCAGGGGGACCTAACTATGGCTACACCTTC.

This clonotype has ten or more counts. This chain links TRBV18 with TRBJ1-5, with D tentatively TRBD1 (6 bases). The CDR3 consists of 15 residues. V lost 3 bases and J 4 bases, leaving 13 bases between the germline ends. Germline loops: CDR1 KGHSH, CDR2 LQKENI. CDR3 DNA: TGTGCCAGCTCACCGGAGCAGGGGAGAAATCAGCCCCAGCATTTT. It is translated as CASSPEQGRNQPQHF.

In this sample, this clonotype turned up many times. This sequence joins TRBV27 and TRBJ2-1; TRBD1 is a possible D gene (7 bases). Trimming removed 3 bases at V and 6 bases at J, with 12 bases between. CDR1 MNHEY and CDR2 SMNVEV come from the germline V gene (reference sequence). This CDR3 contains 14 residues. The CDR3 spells CASSFQGGFNEQFF. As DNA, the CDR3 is TGTGCCAGCAGTTTCCAGGGGGGATTCAATGAGCAGTTCTTC.

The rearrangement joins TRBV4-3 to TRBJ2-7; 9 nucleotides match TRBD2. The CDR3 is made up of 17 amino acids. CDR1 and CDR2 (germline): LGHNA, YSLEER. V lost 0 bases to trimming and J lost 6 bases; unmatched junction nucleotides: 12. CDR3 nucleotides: TGCGCCAGCAGCCAAGATAGCCCTAGCGGGGCATGGATCGAGCAGTACTTC. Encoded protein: CASSQDSPSGAWIEQYF.

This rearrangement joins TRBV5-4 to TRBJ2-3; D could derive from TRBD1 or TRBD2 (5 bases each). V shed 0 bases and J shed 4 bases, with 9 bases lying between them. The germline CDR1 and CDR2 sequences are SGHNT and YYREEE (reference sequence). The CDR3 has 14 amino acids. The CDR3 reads CASSLGGASDTQYF. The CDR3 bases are TGTGCCAGCAGCTTGGGAGGGGCCTCAGATACGCAGTATTTT. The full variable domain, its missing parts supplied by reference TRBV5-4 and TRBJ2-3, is ETGVTQSPTHLIKTRGQQVTLRCSSQSGHNTVSWYQQALGQGPQFIFQYYREEENGRGNFPPRFSGLQFPNYSSELNVNALELDDSALYLCASSLGGASDTQYFGPGTRLTVL.